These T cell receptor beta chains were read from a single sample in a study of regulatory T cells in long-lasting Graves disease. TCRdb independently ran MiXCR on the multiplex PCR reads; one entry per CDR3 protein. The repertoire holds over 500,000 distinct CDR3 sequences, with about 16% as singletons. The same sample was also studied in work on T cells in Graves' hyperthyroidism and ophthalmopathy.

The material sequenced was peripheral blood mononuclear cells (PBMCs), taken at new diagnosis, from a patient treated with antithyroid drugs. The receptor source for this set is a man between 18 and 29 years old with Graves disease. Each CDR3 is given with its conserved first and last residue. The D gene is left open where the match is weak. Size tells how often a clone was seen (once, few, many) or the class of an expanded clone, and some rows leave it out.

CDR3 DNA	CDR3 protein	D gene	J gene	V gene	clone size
TGTGCCAGCAGCTGGGGCGGGTTTCCCAATGAGCAGTTCTTC	CASSWGGFPNEQFF	.	TRBJ2-1	TRBV7-9	few
TGTGCCAGCAGCGAGACGGACCCTGTCTACACTGAAGCTTTCTTT	CASSETDPVYTEAFF	.	TRBJ1-1	TRBV27	many
TGCGCCAGCAGCGCCCGTCCTCCGGGACAGGGTTTTGACTATGGCTACACCTTC	CASSARPPGQGFDYGYTF	TRBD1	TRBJ1-2	TRBV5-1	.
TGCAGTGCTAGAGGAGGGTCAGGCGGGCCCCAGCATTTT	CSARGGSGGPQHF	.	TRBJ1-5	TRBV20-1	few
TGTGCTTGTCAACCGAGCGGGACTATAAACAATGAGCAGTTCTTC	CACQPSGTINNEQFF	TRBD2	TRBJ2-1	TRBV2	.
TGTGCCAGCAAAGGAGGGTATCAGGTGAGCTCCTACAATGAGCAGTTCTTC	CASKGGYQVSSYNEQFF	.	TRBJ2-1	TRBV2	many
TGCAGTGCTAGTTTGCCCAAATGGGAAGCGGACGGGCAAGAGACCCAGTACTTC	CSASLPKWEADGQETQYF	.	TRBJ2-5	TRBV20-1	many
TGCAGTGCTAGGGCCCGGGGGGCACCGAATTACAATGAGCAGTTCTTC	CSARARGAPNYNEQFF	.	TRBJ2-1	TRBV20-1	.
TGCAGCGGGCTTAACACTGAAGCTTTCTTT	CSGLNTEAFF	.	TRBJ1-1	TRBV29-1	many
TGCGCCAGCAGTGAAGGGCTAGCGGGGTCCTACGAGCAGTACTTC	CASSEGLAGSYEQYF	TRBD2	TRBJ2-7	TRBV10-1	many
TGTGCCAGCAAGGGGGGCGATCAGCCCCAGCATTTT	CASKGGDQPQHF	.	TRBJ1-5	TRBV28	many
TGTGCCAGCAGCTTAATCCCCGGGACAGGGACCTACACCTTC	CASSLIPGTGTYTF	TRBD1	TRBJ1-2	TRBV7-3	.
TGTGCCACCAGTGATTTTAAGGACACCGGGGAGCTGTTTTTT	CATSDFKDTGELFF	.	TRBJ2-2	TRBV24-1	few
TGTGCCAGCACCCCGGGGGGGACAGGGATCTATGGCTACACCTTC	CASTPGGTGIYGYTF	TRBD1	TRBJ1-2	TRBV27	few
TGTGCCAGCAGTGACTCGCCGAACACTGAAGCTTTCTTT	CASSDSPNTEAFF	.	TRBJ1-1	TRBV6-4	.
TGTGCCAGCAGTGGTATGGTTGAGACCCAGTACTTC	CASSGMVETQYF	.	TRBJ2-5	TRBV2	few
TGTGCCAGCAAGGCGGGAGTCCCCCCTTACGAGCAGTACTTC	CASKAGVPPYEQYF	TRBD2	TRBJ2-7	TRBV2	many
TGTGCCAGCAGCTTAGGGGTACTAGCGGATCATACTAGCACAGATACGCAGTATTTT	CASSLGVLADHTSTDTQYF	TRBD2	TRBJ2-3	TRBV7-9	.
TGTGCCGGCAGTCGGCGGGTCCAAGAGACCCAGTACTTC	CAGSRRVQETQYF	.	TRBJ2-5	TRBV6-1	.
TGTGCCAGCAGTATTCCGGACGCGACCAATGGCTACACCTTC	CASSIPDATNGYTF	.	TRBJ1-2	TRBV28	many
TGCAGCGTTGTCTCGCGGGGAAATCATGAGACCCAGTACTTC	CSVVSRGNHETQYF	.	TRBJ2-5	TRBV29-1	.
TGTGCCAGCAGTTTAGGCACCTGGAACACCGGGGAGCTGTTTTTT	CASSLGTWNTGELFF	.	TRBJ2-2	TRBV28	many
TGCAGTGCTAGGGAGGGACGACGCACAGATACGCAGTATTTT	CSAREGRRTDTQYF	.	TRBJ2-3	TRBV20-1	many
TGTGCCAGCAGTTACTCCTCCGGGACAGAAGAGACCCAGTACTTC	CASSYSSGTEETQYF	TRBD1	TRBJ2-5	TRBV6-5	many
TGTGCCAGCAGCTACGATCCCTCTGGAAACACCATATATTTT	CASSYDPSGNTIYF	.	TRBJ1-3	TRBV12-3/TRBV12-4	many
TGTGCCAGCAGTGACCGGACTAGCGGGAGGGCCGGTAAGGAGACCCAGTACTTC	CASSDRTSGRAGKETQYF	TRBD2	TRBJ2-5	TRBV6-1	many
TGTGCCAGCAGTTTAGCGGATAGAGCTTTCTTT	CASSLADRAFF	.	TRBJ1-1	TRBV28	many
TGCGCCAGCAGCCAAGCAGGTGCTAGCGGCTTTGCCGGAAACATTCAGTACTTC	CASSQAGASGFAGNIQYF	TRBD2	TRBJ2-4	TRBV4-1	.
TGTGCCAGCAGTGGAGGGACGGATGCCTACGAGCAGTACTTC	CASSGGTDAYEQYF	.	TRBJ2-7	TRBV6-1	few
TGTGCCAGCAGTTGGGGACTAGCGGCGAGCTCCTACAATGAGCGGTTCTTC	CASSWGLAASSYNERFF	TRBD2	TRBJ2-1	TRBV6-5	.